This entry lists 25 T cell receptor beta chains sequenced from one sample in a study of shared clonotypes between healthy human individuals. Data came from immunoSEQ multiplex PCR; TCRdb stores just in-frame clones and leaves some out. The table includes 330,000 or so clones, approximately 74% detected once. The sample taken for sequencing was memory CD4+ T cells sorted from blood. Documented subset: CD45RA-negative fraction. Receptors were obtained from a man aged 30 to 45 in good health.

The rearrangement joins TRBV10-3 to TRBJ2-1, with D perhaps matching TRBD2 (6 bases). V lost 0 bases to trimming and J lost 6 bases, with 12 bases between them. This CDR3 is built from 15 residues. Germline values: CDR1 ENHRY, CDR2 SYGVKD. The CDR3: CAISESTGAGNEQFF. The CDR3 bases are TGTGCCATCAGTGAGTCTACGGGAGCGGGCAATGAGCAGTTCTTC.

The chain joins TRBV6-5 to TRBJ2-6; the D is unclear. Trimming shortened V by 6 bases and J by 1 base, and 4 bases separated the two germline ends. Per the germline V gene, CDR1 is MNHEY and CDR2 is SVGAGI. This CDR3 comprises 13 residues. CDR3 nucleotides: TGTGCCAGCAGAACATCTGGGGCCAACGTCCTGACTTTC. Amino acid sequence: CASRTSGANVLTF.

The rearrangement uses TRBV27 and TRBJ2-1; 8 nucleotides agree with TRBD2. The CDR3 sequence is 14 residues long. V shed 2 bases, J shed 5 bases, and the junction held 2 bases outside the gene matches. Germline V gene lookup returns CDR1 MNHEY and CDR2 SMNVEV (reference sequence). The CDR3 loop is CASSLIGRDNEQFF. CDR3 in DNA: TGTGCCAGCAGTTTAATCGGGAGGGACAATGAGCAGTTCTTC.

The gene calls are TRBV10-3 and TRBJ2-3; 7 bases are a match to TRBD1. The CDR3 is 14 amino acids. The trim removed 10 bases at V and 2 bases at J, leaving 9 bases unmatched. Looked up from germline, CDR1 is ENHRY and CDR2 is SYGVKD. CDR3 sequence (DNA): TGTGCCACGACAGGGCCGAGCTCCACAGATACGCAGTATTTT. Amino acid sequence: CATTGPSSTDTQYF.

J is TRBJ2-3 and V is TRBV13; D unclear. The ends were cut back, 4 bases at V and 3 bases at J, with 8 bases in the middle. There are 13 residues in the CDR3. Germline assignment: CDR1 PRHDT and CDR2 FYEKMQ (reference sequence). The CDR3 is CASSSDVTDTQYF. The CDR3 nucleotides are TGTGCCAGCAGCTCCGATGTAACAGATACGCAGTATTTT.

The chain has TRBV19 and TRBJ1-1, with 12 bases aligning to TRBD1. V shed 7 bases, J shed 4 bases, and the junction held 10 bases outside the gene matches. Germline CDR1 reads LNHDA; CDR2 reads SQIVND (reference sequence). The CDR3 spans 16 residues. CDR3 protein: CASTSRGQGAFTEAFF. The CDR3 bases are TGTGCCAGTACCTCCAGGGGACAGGGGGCTTTCACTGAAGCTTTCTTT.

CDR3 nucleotides: TGTGCCAGCAGCGACCGGACGGGGCACACCGGGGAGCTGTTTTTT. Its protein is CASSDRTGHTGELFF. The rearrangement links TRBV9 to TRBJ2-2; D assignment may be TRBD1 or TRBD2 (5 bases each). The CDR3 is 15 amino acids. V was clipped by 3 bases and J by 3 bases, with 12 bases between them. The germline V gene encodes CDR1 SGDLS and CDR2 YYNGEE.

This clone was detected only once. The chain has TRBV6-5 and TRBJ2-3; a possible D gene is TRBD2 (6 bases). The CDR3 runs 15 residues. The germline V gene has CDR1 MNHEY and CDR2 SVGAGI. Trimming shortened V by 2 bases and J by 4 bases, and 13 bases separated the two germline ends. The CDR3 DNA reads as TGTGCCAGCAGTTACCGGGCGGGACCGGCAGATACGCAGTATTTT. This sequence encodes CASSYRAGPADTQYF.

This clone turned up a few times. The chain links TRBV27 to TRBJ2-5; the D is unclear. Trimming shortened V by 11 bases and J by 5 bases, and 3 bases separated the two germline ends. CDR1 and CDR2 (germline): MNHEY, SMNVEV (reference sequence). This CDR3 has 8 residues. DNA for the CDR3: TGTGCCCCTGAGACCCAGTACTTC. Translation: CAPETQYF.

This sequence joins TRBV9 and TRBJ2-2; 7 bases match TRBD1. CDR1 and CDR2 from the germline V gene are SGDLS and YYNGEE. V lost 2 bases, J lost 4 bases, and 2 bases stayed unmatched. This CDR3 comprises 14 residues. CDR3 region: CASSVTGATGELFF. For the CDR3, the DNA is TGTGCCAGCAGCGTTACAGGGGCCACCGGGGAGCTGTTTTTT.

The chain employs TRBV28 and TRBJ2-7; D not resolved. Trimming shortened V by 5 bases and J by 3 bases, and 8 bases separated the two germline ends. The germline gives CDR1 MDHEN, CDR2 SYDVKM. This CDR3 is 12 amino acids long. The CDR3 region has the DNA TGTGCCAGCAGTCTGGCGCACTACGAGCAGTACTTC. It translates to CASSLAHYEQYF.

V is TRBV19 and J is TRBJ2-3; TRBD2 is a possible D gene (5 bases). Trimming shortened V by 4 bases and J by 0 bases, and 11 bases separated the two germline ends. CDR1 and CDR2 (germline): LNHDA, SQIVND (reference sequence). There are 15 residues in the CDR3. The CDR3: CASSNPAESTDTQYF. The DNA for the CDR3 is TGTGCCAGTAGTAATCCAGCGGAAAGCACAGATACGCAGTATTTT.

The rearrangement links TRBV19 to TRBJ2-6; D unresolved. From germline, CDR1 is LNHDA and CDR2 SQIVND (reference sequence). The CDR3 totals 14 residues. V lost 5 bases, J lost 8 bases, and 13 bases lay in between. DNA of the CDR3: TGTGCCAGTAGTTTGGGATTAAGTACCAACGTCCTGACTTTC. Its protein is CASSLGLSTNVLTF.

J is TRBJ2-1 and V is TRBV18; 10 bases line up with TRBD2. Trimming took 6 bases from V and 6 from J; bases not matched to a gene: 11. The CDR3 has 16 residues. CDR1 is KGHSH, CDR2 LQKENI, per germline. This CDR3 is CASSLLAGEVRNEQFF. CDR3 in DNA: TGTGCCAGCTCCCTGCTAGCGGGAGAGGTACGCAATGAGCAGTTCTTC.

This clone was picked up a small number of times. The rearrangement uses TRBV19 and TRBJ2-7; 9 nucleotides agree with TRBD1. The length of the CDR3 is 16 residues. CDR1 LNHDA and CDR2 SQIVND come from the germline V gene (reference sequence). V shed 3 bases and J 3 bases; nucleotides not matched to a gene: 9. CDR3 coding DNA: TGTGCCAGTAGTATCCTTTTAGGACAGGGGATCTACGAGCAGTACTTC. It specifies CASSILLGQGIYEQYF.

The chain recombines TRBV9 with TRBJ2-7, with TRBD1 matching 7 bases. The CDR3 loop spans 15 amino acids. The J segment lost 4 bases and the V segment lost 4 bases, leaving 11 bases of the junction unmatched. Germline CDR1 and CDR2: SGDLS and YYNGEE. The CDR3 loop is CASSPRQGHNYEQYF. CDR3 coding DNA: TGTGCCAGCAGCCCTAGACAGGGACACAATTACGAGCAGTACTTC.

The V gene is TRBV30, the J gene TRBJ1-2, with D tentatively TRBD1 (6 bases). Trimming removed 2 bases from V and 3 bases from J, with 16 bases in between. CDR1 is GTSNPN and CDR2 is SVGIG in the germline V gene (reference sequence). This CDR3 region has 15 residues. As DNA, the CDR3 is TGTGCCTGGAGTACCCGAGGGGGGGCGGACTATGGCTACACCTTC. Protein sequence: CAWSTRGGADYGYTF.

The V call is TRBV5-4, the J call TRBJ2-7, with 13 nucleotides matching TRBD2. Germline CDR1 SGHNT, CDR2 YYREEE (reference sequence). The CDR3 consists of 15 residues. The V gene end was trimmed by 4 bases and the J gene end by 2 bases; junction bases not matched to a gene: 3. This chain's CDR3 is CASSGTSGRAYEQYF. The CDR3 DNA is TGTGCCAGCAGCGGTACTAGCGGGAGGGCCTACGAGCAGTACTTC.

V is TRBV10-1 and J is TRBJ2-7; TRBD1 aligns across 10 bases. CDR1 is WNHNN and CDR2 is SYGVQD in the germline V gene (reference sequence). The CDR3 loop spans 14 amino acids. With 5 bases clipped from V and 2 bases from J, the junction kept 3 bases outside the gene matches. The CDR3 DNA reads TGCGCCAGCAGTATTGGACAGGGGGCCTACGAGCAGTACTTC. Amino acids: CASSIGQGAYEQYF.

The J gene is TRBJ1-3, the V gene TRBV30; D is unclear. Germline CDR1 and CDR2: GTSNPN and SVGIG (reference sequence). Trimming removed 4 bases at V and 3 bases at J, with 10 bases between. This CDR3 contains 13 residues. This CDR3 reads CAWTQRSGNTIYF. The CDR3 nucleotides are TGTGCCTGGACCCAGAGGAGTGGAAACACCATATATTTT.

This sequence joins TRBV9 and TRBJ2-2, with D perhaps TRBD1 (6 bases). V lost 4 bases and J lost 4, with 17 bases in between. This CDR3 has 16 amino acids. Germline loops: CDR1 SGDLS, CDR2 YYNGEE. The CDR3: CASSPTHRVSTGELFF. The CDR3, as DNA: TGTGCCAGCAGCCCCACTCACAGGGTGAGCACCGGGGAGCTGTTTTTT.

V is TRBV28 and J is TRBJ2-7, with 8 bases lining up with TRBD2. Germline CDR1 reads MDHEN; CDR2 reads SYDVKM. The V segment lost 7 bases and the J segment 2 bases; nucleotides outside the gene matches: 7. The CDR3 consists of 14 residues. The CDR3 region is CASTVGRAPYEQYF. CDR3 nucleotide sequence: TGTGCCAGCACAGTCGGGAGGGCCCCCTACGAGCAGTACTTC.

The rearrangement links TRBV7-2 to TRBJ2-2, with unresolved D. This CDR3 region has 13 residues. Trimming took 4 bases from V and 7 from J, leaving 10 bases between them. Looked up from germline, CDR1 is SGHTA and CDR2 is FQGNSA. CDR3 in amino acids: CASSYLVIGELFF. As DNA, the CDR3 is TGTGCCAGCAGCTACCTAGTAATCGGGGAGCTGTTTTTT.

The chain combines TRBV28 with TRBJ2-7, with D maybe TRBD2 (6 bases). The germline gives CDR1 MDHEN, CDR2 SYDVKM. Trimming pared 6 bases from V and 6 bases from J, leaving 12 bases between. CDR3 length equals 12 residues. The CDR3 region has the DNA TGTGCCAGCAGCCACACTAGCTCCGAGCAGTACTTC. It is translated as CASSHTSSEQYF.

The chain uses TRBV5-1 and TRBJ1-1; 7 bases are a match to TRBD1. Trimming removed 0 bases from V and 3 bases from J; junction bases left unmatched: 11. The V gene's germline CDR1 is SGHRS and CDR2 YFSETQ. This CDR3 has 17 amino acids. For the CDR3, the DNA is TGCGCCAGCAGCTTGGCCCACGGGACAGTGTTAGACACTGAAGCTTTCTTT. Translated, it gives CASSLAHGTVLDTEAFF. Variable domain in full (rest from reference TRBV5-1 and TRBJ1-1): KAGVTQTPRYLIKTRGQQVTLSCSPISGHRSVSWYQQTPGQGLQFLFEYFSETQRNKGNFPGRFSGRQFSNSRSEMNVSTLELGDSALYLCASSLAHGTVLDTEAFFGQGTRLTVV.